The clone carrying this TCR beta chain appeared many times. RNA transcripts served as the template for amplifying TCR beta CDR3 regions. With the HTBI primer set, the TCR CDR3 went through a first round of RT-PCR. Each CDR3 protein gets one entry after TCRdb re-called the multiplex PCR reads with MiXCR. The sample has about 400,000 distinct CDR3 sequences; around 15% are singletons. This sample was taken from a study of T cells in Graves' hyperthyroidism and ophthalmopathy. The receptor's source is a woman aged 18-30 years with Graves' hyperthyroidism. Specimen: blood.

The CDR3 nucleotides are TGCGCCAGCAGCTCCGGGACAGGGGGTAGTTTGAGCTCCTACAATGAGCAGTTCTTC. Translation gives CASSSGTGGSLSSYNEQFF. V gene TRBV5-1 combines with J gene TRBJ2-1; 11 bases are shared with TRBD1. This CDR3 contains 19 residues. The germline CDR1 and CDR2 sequences are SGHRS and YFSETQ. The junction had 11 bases not matched to a gene; V was cut back by 3 bases and J by 0 bases. The full variable domain, with the rest looked up from reference TRBV5-1 and TRBJ2-1, is KAGVTQTPRYLIKTRGQQVTLSCSPISGHRSVSWYQQTPGQGLQFLFEYFSETQRNKGNFPGRFSGRQFSNSRSEMNVSTLELGDSALYLCASSSGTGGSLSSYNEQFFGPGTRLTVL.